A selection of T cell receptor beta chains follows, all from one sample in a study of tumor-infiltrating lymphocytes in primary liver carcinoma. TCRdb re-called the multiplex PCR reads with MiXCR, one entry per CDR3 protein. Among about 320,000 distinct CDR3 sequences listed, 65% were seen once. Source material: peripheral blood. The receptors were sampled from a man in his forties with primary liver carcinoma and hepatitis B virus infection. Each CDR3 is given with its conserved first and last residue. The order of the fields is D gene, clone size, V gene, J gene, CDR3 DNA, CDR3 protein. A D gene is named only where the DNA matches it firmly. Clone sizes are given selectively: once, few, many, or a class where the clone is expanded.

D: TRBD2; size: many; V: TRBV6-2/TRBV6-3; J: TRBJ2-1; DNA: TGTGCCAGCAGTTTTGGGACTAGCGGAAACTACAATGAGCAGTTCTTC; CDR3: CASSFGTSGNYNEQFF
D: NA; size: NA; V: TRBV11-1; J: TRBJ2-3; DNA: TGTGCCAGCAGTCACTCGCGGAATCCCCGCACAGGTACGCAGTATTTT; CDR3: CASSHSRNPRTGTQYF
D: TRBD1; size: few; V: TRBV7-9; J: TRBJ2-7; DNA: TGTGCCAGCAGCTCCGGGACAGGGTTCTACGAGCAGTACTTC; CDR3: CASSSGTGFYEQYF
D: NA; size: NA; V: TRBV6-1; J: TRBJ1-2; DNA: TGTGCCAGCAGTGAAACAGGATCCAATGGCTACACCTTC; CDR3: CASSETGSNGYTF
D: TRBD1; size: NA; V: TRBV28; J: TRBJ1-5; DNA: TGTGCCAGCAGTTTAACAGGGGAGAGGCCCCAGCATTTT; CDR3: CASSLTGERPQHF
D: NA; size: NA; V: TRBV11-1; J: TRBJ2-1; DNA: TGTGCCGGCAGCTTAGGGCTATCATTCTACCACAATGAGCAGTTCTTC; CDR3: CAGSLGLSFYHNEQFF
D: TRBD1; size: many; V: TRBV11-1; J: TRBJ2-7; DNA: TGTGCCAGCAGCGTAAGGGGGCCTAACTCCTACGAGCAGTACTTC; CDR3: CASSVRGPNSYEQYF
D: NA; size: few; V: TRBV7-9; J: TRBJ2-5; DNA: TGTGCCAGCAGCTTAGGTCCGTTGCTGGGAGAGACCCAGTACTTC; CDR3: CASSLGPLLGETQYF
D: NA; size: NA; V: TRBV13; J: TRBJ2-3; DNA: TGTGCCAGCAGCGAGCCGACTAACACAGATACGCAGTATTTT; CDR3: CASSEPTNTDTQYF
D: NA; size: many; V: TRBV12-3/TRBV12-4; J: TRBJ2-3; DNA: TGTGCCAGCAGATGGGGGCGCGGCACAGATACGCAGTATTTT; CDR3: CASRWGRGTDTQYF
D: TRBD2; size: NA; V: TRBV4-2; J: TRBJ2-7; DNA: TGTGCCATCGGCCAAGGGGTTAGCGGGAGCCGCGAGCAGTACTTC; CDR3: CAIGQGVSGSREQYF
D: NA; size: NA; V: TRBV29-1; J: TRBJ2-7; DNA: TGCAGCGTCCAAGACGGGGGGCTCGAGCAGTACTTC; CDR3: CSVQDGGLEQYF
D: TRBD2; size: many; V: TRBV5-4; J: TRBJ2-2; DNA: TGTGCCAGCAGCATGACTAGCGTCACCGGGGAGCTGTTTTTT; CDR3: CASSMTSVTGELFF
D: NA; size: many; V: TRBV6-5; J: TRBJ2-5; DNA: TGTGCCAGCAGTGAAACAGGGTTTCAAGAGACCCAGTACTTC; CDR3: CASSETGFQETQYF
D: NA; size: NA; V: TRBV5-6; J: TRBJ1-1; DNA: TGTGCCAGCAGCTCAATCATCGGGGTGGGTATGAACACTGAAGCTTTCTTT; CDR3: CASSSIIGVGMNTEAFF
D: NA; size: NA; V: TRBV4-1; J: TRBJ1-1; DNA: TGCGCCAGCAGCCAAGTGACCCTTTTGATGAACACTGAAGCTTTCTTT; CDR3: CASSQVTLLMNTEAFF
D: NA; size: NA; V: TRBV11-2; J: TRBJ2-1; DNA: TGTACCAGCAGCTTGGAGGGGGAACAGTACAATGAGCAGTTCTTC; CDR3: CTSSLEGEQYNEQFF
D: NA; size: NA; V: TRBV30; J: TRBJ2-2; DNA: TGTGCCTGGAGTCTGACTTGGCTCAACACCGGGGAGCTGTTTTTT; CDR3: CAWSLTWLNTGELFF
D: NA; size: NA; V: TRBV18; J: TRBJ2-7; DNA: TGTGCCAGCGGGGTGACAGCCTACGAGCAGTACTTC; CDR3: CASGVTAYEQYF
D: NA; size: NA; V: TRBV7-9; J: TRBJ1-1; DNA: TGTGCCAGCAGCTTAGTTATAGGGGTTACCGGAGAAGCTTTCTTT; CDR3: CASSLVIGVTGEAFF
D: NA; size: NA; V: TRBV6-1; J: TRBJ1-2; DNA: TGTGCCAGCAGAGTGATGGAGACGAGCTATGGCTACACCTTC; CDR3: CASRVMETSYGYTF